This is a list of T cell receptor beta chains from one sample in a study of early T cells in non-severe SARS-CoV-2 infection. TCRdb reanalysed the 5' RACE reads using MiXCR and keeps one entry per CDR3 protein. Of 65,000 to 85,000 distinct CDR3 sequences listed, around a sixth are singletons. Sequencing was carried out using whole blood. Receptors were obtained from an adult who was a healthcare worker with PCR-confirmed SARS-CoV-2 infection or an uninfected control (not recorded which). The CDR3 runs from the conserved cysteine through the conserved F or W. The D gene is left open where the match is weak. Size tells how often a clone was seen (once, few, many) or the class of an expanded clone, and some rows leave it out.

j_call: TRBJ2-3
d_call: TRBD2
v_call: TRBV5-6
clone_size: -
cdr3_aa: CASSFLLAGGYTQYF
cdr3_nt: TGTGCCAGCAGCTTCCTACTAGCGGGAGGGTATACGCAGTATTTT

j_call: TRBJ1-2
d_call: -
v_call: TRBV5-6
clone_size: -
cdr3_aa: CASSPTGFYGYTF
cdr3_nt: TGTGCCAGCAGCCCAACAGGGTTCTATGGCTACACCTTC

j_call: TRBJ2-7
d_call: -
v_call: TRBV29-1
clone_size: few
cdr3_aa: CSARDWYEQYF
cdr3_nt: TGCAGCGCCCGGGACTGGTACGAGCAGTACTTC

j_call: TRBJ2-3
d_call: TRBD2
v_call: TRBV2
clone_size: -
cdr3_aa: CASSSGTSIPDTQYF
cdr3_nt: TGTGCCAGCAGTTCCGGGACTAGCATCCCAGATACGCAGTATTTT

j_call: TRBJ2-5
d_call: TRBD2
v_call: TRBV7-3
clone_size: many
cdr3_aa: CASSLYGGRGTQYF
cdr3_nt: TGTGCCAGCAGCTTATATGGCGGGAGAGGGACCCAGTACTTC

j_call: TRBJ1-1
d_call: -
v_call: TRBV18
clone_size: -
cdr3_aa: CASSRAGQNTEAFF
cdr3_nt: TGTGCCAGCTCACGTGCGGGACAGAACACTGAAGCTTTCTTT

j_call: TRBJ2-1
d_call: -
v_call: TRBV9
clone_size: -
cdr3_aa: CASSVAGGLYNEQFF
cdr3_nt: TGTGCCAGCAGCGTAGCTGGGGGCCTGTACAATGAGCAGTTCTTC

j_call: TRBJ2-3
d_call: TRBD2
v_call: TRBV12-3/TRBV12-4
clone_size: few
cdr3_aa: CASSSRLLAGGFTDTQYF
cdr3_nt: TGTGCCAGCAGTTCGCGATTGCTAGCGGGAGGGTTCACAGATACGCAGTATTTT

j_call: TRBJ1-1
d_call: -
v_call: TRBV18
clone_size: few
cdr3_aa: CASSPTANTEAFF
cdr3_nt: TGTGCCAGCTCACCGACAGCGAACACTGAAGCTTTCTTT

j_call: TRBJ2-2
d_call: TRBD2
v_call: TRBV19
clone_size: -
cdr3_aa: CASRGAGEGGELFF
cdr3_nt: TGTGCCAGTAGAGGAGCGGGAGAAGGAGGGGAGCTGTTTTTT